These T cell receptor beta chains were read from a single sample in a study of CD8+ T cells in alopecia areata. This table comes from immunoSEQ multiplex PCR, and its TCRdb copy is limited to in-frame clones, with some not included. The data contain 95,000 to 100,000 clones, about 58% of them seen just once; the ten biggest clones take up about 14%. The starting material was CD8+ T cells sorted from blood, obtained at week 4, from a patient treated with tofacitinib. The receptors shown here come from a human donor with alopecia areata. The CDR3 runs from the conserved cysteine through the conserved F or W. A D gene is named only where the DNA matches it firmly. Clone size is shown for a subset of rows, as once, few, many or a class of expanded clone.

J: TRBJ2-7
D: TRBD1
size: -
V: TRBV29-1
length: 13
DNA: TGCAGCGTAGCAGGACAGGGGGCCTACGAGCAGTACTTC
CDR3: CSVAGQGAYEQYF

J: TRBJ1-2
D: -
size: -
V: TRBV19
length: 13
DNA: TGTGCCAGTAGTATGGGACCTAGTAGTGGCTACACCTTC
CDR3: CASSMGPSSGYTF

J: TRBJ2-1
D: -
size: few
V: TRBV25-1
length: 13
DNA: TGTGCCAGCAGTAGGGGGATGATCGATGAGCAGTTCTTC
CDR3: CASSRGMIDEQFF

J: TRBJ2-7
D: TRBD2
size: -
V: TRBV29-1
length: 14
DNA: TGCAGCGTTGTCCTAGCGGGAGACCTCTACGAGCAGTACTTC
CDR3: CSVVLAGDLYEQYF

J: TRBJ2-7
D: -
size: -
V: TRBV13
length: 14
DNA: TGTGCCAGCAGCCCCCTGACAGAAACCTACGAGCAGTACTTC
CDR3: CASSPLTETYEQYF

J: TRBJ1-2
D: -
size: -
V: TRBV9
length: 15
DNA: TGTGCCAGCAGCATAACACTGGGCCTAGGGAATGGCTACACCTTC
CDR3: CASSITLGLGNGYTF

J: TRBJ1-5
D: -
size: -
V: TRBV27
length: 12
DNA: TGTGCCAGCAGTTTAGGGGGACAGCCCCAGCATTTT
CDR3: CASSLGGQPQHF

J: TRBJ2-5
D: -
size: -
V: TRBV23-1
length: 15
DNA: TGCGCCAGCAGTCAATCCCCCAGGACGAGCGAGACCCAGTACTTC
CDR3: CASSQSPRTSETQYF

J: TRBJ1-2
D: -
size: -
V: TRBV29-1
length: 12
DNA: TGCAGCGTTGAAGAGGTAGGACCTGGCTACACCTTC
CDR3: CSVEEVGPGYTF

J: TRBJ2-1
D: TRBD2
size: many
V: TRBV4-3
length: 16
DNA: TGCGCCAGCAGCCAATCCCCTAGCGGGGGCTACAATGAGCAGTTCTTC
CDR3: CASSQSPSGGYNEQFF

J: TRBJ2-1
D: TRBD2
size: -
V: TRBV7-6
length: 17
DNA: TGTGCCAGCAGCTTAGCCCGATCTAGCGGGAGGCTGAATGAGCAGTTCTTC
CDR3: CASSLARSSGRLNEQFF

J: TRBJ1-1
D: -
size: -
V: TRBV27
length: 14
DNA: TGTGCCAGCAGTGCGATCGGGTCGGGCACTGAAGCTTTCTTT
CDR3: CASSAIGSGTEAFF

J: TRBJ1-1
D: -
size: -
V: TRBV29-1
length: 11
DNA: TGCAGCGTCCGGCGAGGGACTGAAGCTTTCTTT
CDR3: CSVRRGTEAFF

J: TRBJ2-3
D: -
size: -
V: TRBV30
length: 14
DNA: TGTGCCTGGAGGGTACGCGCCGGCACAGATACGCAGTATTTT
CDR3: CAWRVRAGTDTQYF

J: TRBJ1-1
D: -
size: -
V: TRBV5-4
length: 15
DNA: TGCGCCAGCAGCCTCACTCGGGACATGAACACTGAAGCTTTCTTT
CDR3: CASSLTRDMNTEAFF

J: TRBJ2-1
D: -
size: -
V: TRBV7-9
length: 12
DNA: TGTGCCAGCAGCTTACCGGGGGCCGAGCAGTTCTTC
CDR3: CASSLPGAEQFF

J: TRBJ2-3
D: -
size: -
V: TRBV27
length: 14
DNA: TGTGCCAGCGGGCCCTCCGAGGCCGGTCAGCCCCAGTATTTT
CDR3: CASGPSEAGQPQYF

J: TRBJ2-1
D: TRBD2
size: -
V: TRBV5-6
length: 15
DNA: TGTGCCAGCAGCCCTTTAGCGGGAGTAGGGGATGAGCAGTTCTTC
CDR3: CASSPLAGVGDEQFF

J: TRBJ2-3
D: -
size: -
V: TRBV30
length: 13
DNA: TGTGCCTGGAGTTTTGGCCTCACAGATACGCAGTATTTT
CDR3: CAWSFGLTDTQYF

J: TRBJ2-3
D: TRBD2
size: -
V: TRBV29-1
length: 16
DNA: TGCAGCGTTGACGAAATAGCGGGGGGATCCACAGATACGCAGTATTTT
CDR3: CSVDEIAGGSTDTQYF

J: TRBJ1-2
D: -
size: -
V: TRBV4-1
length: 14
DNA: TGCGCCAGCAGCCAAGGGCAGGACTTCTATGGCTACACCTTC
CDR3: CASSQGQDFYGYTF

J: TRBJ1-2
D: -
size: -
V: TRBV7-9
length: 15
DNA: TGTGCCAGCAGCTTAGAACAGGGCCTTAACTATGGCTACACCTTC
CDR3: CASSLEQGLNYGYTF

J: TRBJ2-3
D: -
size: -
V: TRBV27
length: 15
DNA: TGTGCCAGCAGTTTATATCAGGGATCCACAGATACGCAGTATTTT
CDR3: CASSLYQGSTDTQYF

J: TRBJ2-7
D: -
size: few
V: TRBV27
length: 13
DNA: TGTGCCAGCAGCGCTGGGACTTCCTACGAGCAGTACTTC
CDR3: CASSAGTSYEQYF

J: TRBJ2-7
D: -
size: -
V: TRBV30
length: 15
DNA: TGTGCCTGGAGGGAGTACAGACTGAATCCCTACGAGCAGTACTTC
CDR3: CAWREYRLNPYEQYF

J: TRBJ2-1
D: TRBD2
size: -
V: TRBV27
length: 14
DNA: TGTGCCAGCAGCATCCTAGCGGGAGAGGGTGAGCAGTTCTTC
CDR3: CASSILAGEGEQFF

J: TRBJ2-1
D: -
size: -
V: TRBV29-1
length: 12
DNA: TGCAGCGTACGCGGGATGGGCTATGAGCAGTTCTTC
CDR3: CSVRGMGYEQFF

J: TRBJ2-7
D: -
size: -
V: TRBV6-1
length: 17
DNA: TGTGCCAGCAGTGAATCGGGGTTGACAGGAGTCTCCTACGAGCAGTACTTC
CDR3: CASSESGLTGVSYEQYF

J: TRBJ2-7
D: TRBD1
size: few
V: TRBV4-3
length: 15
DNA: TGCGCCAGCAGCCAAGAGACAGGGATAGTACGCGAGCAGTACTTC
CDR3: CASSQETGIVREQYF

J: TRBJ2-3
D: -
size: -
V: TRBV30
length: 14
DNA: TGTGCCTGGAGTGTACTCGGACCCGGAGATACGCAGTATTTT
CDR3: CAWSVLGPGDTQYF

J: TRBJ2-2
D: -
size: -
V: TRBV29-1
length: 12
DNA: TGCAGCGTTGTTTATCTTACCGGGGAGCTGTTTTTT
CDR3: CSVVYLTGELFF

J: TRBJ1-1
D: -
size: -
V: TRBV4-1
length: 17
DNA: TGCGCCAGCAGCCAAGATCCAGGCAGCGGATCCCTCACTGAAGCTTTCTTT
CDR3: CASSQDPGSGSLTEAFF

J: TRBJ2-7
D: TRBD1
size: -
V: TRBV7-9
length: 14
DNA: TGTGCCAGCAGCCTCTCGGGACAGGGAAGGGGGCAGTACTTC
CDR3: CASSLSGQGRGQYF

J: TRBJ2-2
D: TRBD2
size: few
V: TRBV29-1
length: 15
DNA: TGCAGCGTTGTTAAGCGGGGGTCCAACACCGGGGAGCTGTTTTTT
CDR3: CSVVKRGSNTGELFF

J: TRBJ1-1
D: -
size: -
V: TRBV23-1
length: 18
DNA: TGCGCCAGCAGTCGGGGCCTTAAGGTGCGGTACATGAACACTGAAGCTTTCTTT
CDR3: CASSRGLKVRYMNTEAFF

J: TRBJ1-2
D: TRBD1
size: -
V: TRBV28
length: 14
DNA: TGTGCCAGCAGTTCGGACAGGGGAAACTATGGCTACACCTTC
CDR3: CASSSDRGNYGYTF

J: TRBJ2-7
D: -
size: few
V: TRBV7-2
length: 14
DNA: TGTGCCAGCAGCCCCGGGGACCTCTCCTACGAGCAGTACTTC
CDR3: CASSPGDLSYEQYF

J: TRBJ1-5
D: -
size: -
V: TRBV6-5
length: 12
DNA: TGTGCCAGCAGTGAATCGATTCAGCCCCAGCATTTT
CDR3: CASSESIQPQHF

J: TRBJ1-1
D: -
size: once
V: TRBV25-1
length: 13
DNA: TGTGCCAGCGGTGAGGGACCGAACACTGAAGCTTTCTTT
CDR3: CASGEGPNTEAFF

J: TRBJ1-6
D: -
size: -
V: TRBV19
length: 15
DNA: TGTGCCAGTAGCTTGCAGGGATACGGCGATTCACCCCTCCACTTT
CDR3: CASSLQGYGDSPLHF

J: TRBJ2-6
D: -
size: few
V: TRBV2
length: 16
DNA: TGTGCCAGCAGTGAAATACGGAACTCTGGGGCCAACGTCCTGACTTTC
CDR3: CASSEIRNSGANVLTF

J: TRBJ1-2
D: TRBD1
size: -
V: TRBV11-2
length: 18
DNA: TGTGCCAGCAGCGCATTCGCGACAGGGACCCAAGAGAGAGGGGGCTACACCTTC
CDR3: CASSAFATGTQERGGYTF

J: TRBJ2-6
D: -
size: -
V: TRBV15
length: 14
DNA: TGTGCCACCAGCACCTGGGTCGGGGCCAACGTCCTGACTTTC
CDR3: CATSTWVGANVLTF

J: TRBJ1-2
D: -
size: -
V: TRBV7-9
length: 14
DNA: TGTGCCAGCAGCTCGCAGGGTGAAGGCTATGGCTACACCTTC
CDR3: CASSSQGEGYGYTF

J: TRBJ2-7
D: -
size: -
V: TRBV6-5
length: 13
DNA: TGTGCCAGCAGCCCTGGACCCGGGGCCGAGCAGTACTTC
CDR3: CASSPGPGAEQYF

J: TRBJ1-1
D: -
size: -
V: TRBV12-5
length: 17
DNA: TGTGCTAGTGGTTTTACATACGACGGTGGCTGGAACACTGAAGCTTTCTTT
CDR3: CASGFTYDGGWNTEAFF

J: TRBJ2-7
D: TRBD2
size: -
V: TRBV4-3
length: 15
DNA: TGCGCCAGCAGCCTATTAGGGACTAGCGGGGACGAGCAGTACTTC
CDR3: CASSLLGTSGDEQYF

J: TRBJ1-1
D: -
size: -
V: TRBV10-3
length: 14
DNA: TGTGCCATCAGTGAATATCGGGGACCCACTGAAGCTTTCTTT
CDR3: CAISEYRGPTEAFF

J: TRBJ1-1
D: -
size: -
V: TRBV29-1
length: 13
DNA: TGCAGCGTTGCAGTTAGGGCCGTTGAAGACGCTTTCTTT
CDR3: CSVAVRAVEDAFF

J: TRBJ2-3
D: TRBD1
size: -
V: TRBV5-6
length: 15
DNA: TGTGCCAGCAGCTTTGGACAGGGAAAGAAAGATACGCAGTATTTT
CDR3: CASSFGQGKKDTQYF

J: TRBJ2-7
D: -
size: -
V: TRBV6-5
length: 15
DNA: TGTGCCAGCAGTCCAACACCCACCGGTACCTACGAGCAGTACTTC
CDR3: CASSPTPTGTYEQYF

J: TRBJ1-1
D: TRBD1
size: -
V: TRBV30
length: 17
DNA: TGTGCCTGGAGTTCAGGTCCCGAGACAGGGCGGGACACTGAAGCTTTCTTT
CDR3: CAWSSGPETGRDTEAFF